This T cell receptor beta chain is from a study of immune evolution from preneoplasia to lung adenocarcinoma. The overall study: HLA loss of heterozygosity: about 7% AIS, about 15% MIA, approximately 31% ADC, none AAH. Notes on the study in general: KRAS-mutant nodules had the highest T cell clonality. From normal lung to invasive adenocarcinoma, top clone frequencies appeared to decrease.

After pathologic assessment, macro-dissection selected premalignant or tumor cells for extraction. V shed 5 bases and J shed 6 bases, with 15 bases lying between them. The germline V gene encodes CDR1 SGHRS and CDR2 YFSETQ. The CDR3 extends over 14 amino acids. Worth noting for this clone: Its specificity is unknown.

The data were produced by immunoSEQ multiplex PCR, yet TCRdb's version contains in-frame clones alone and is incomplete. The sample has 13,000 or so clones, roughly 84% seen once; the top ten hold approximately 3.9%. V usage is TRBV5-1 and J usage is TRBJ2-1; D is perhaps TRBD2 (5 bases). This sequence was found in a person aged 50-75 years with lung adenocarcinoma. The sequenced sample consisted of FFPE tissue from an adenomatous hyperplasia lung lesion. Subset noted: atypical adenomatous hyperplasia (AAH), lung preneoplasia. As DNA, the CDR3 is TGCGCCAGCAGACTGGAGGTTAGTTCCAATGAGCAGTTCTTC. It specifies CASRLEVSSNEQFF.